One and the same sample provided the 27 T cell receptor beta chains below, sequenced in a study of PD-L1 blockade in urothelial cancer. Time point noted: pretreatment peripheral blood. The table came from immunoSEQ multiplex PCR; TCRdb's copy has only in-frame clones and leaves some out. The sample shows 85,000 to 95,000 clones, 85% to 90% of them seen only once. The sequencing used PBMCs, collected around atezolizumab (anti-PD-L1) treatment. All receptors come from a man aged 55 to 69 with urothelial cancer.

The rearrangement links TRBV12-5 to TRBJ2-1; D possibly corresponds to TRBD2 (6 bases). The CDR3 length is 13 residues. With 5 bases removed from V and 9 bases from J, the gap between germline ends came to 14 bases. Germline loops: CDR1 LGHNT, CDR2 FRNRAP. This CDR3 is CASGQTTRGEQFF. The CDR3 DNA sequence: TGTGCTAGTGGTCAAACGACGCGGGGTGAGCAGTTCTTC.

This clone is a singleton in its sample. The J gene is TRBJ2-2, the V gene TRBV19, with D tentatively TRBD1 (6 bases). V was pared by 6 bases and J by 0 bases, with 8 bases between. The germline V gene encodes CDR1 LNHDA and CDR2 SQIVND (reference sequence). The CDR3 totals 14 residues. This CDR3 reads CASSGTSNTGELFF. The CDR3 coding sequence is TGTGCCAGTAGCGGGACATCGAACACCGGGGAGCTGTTTTTT.

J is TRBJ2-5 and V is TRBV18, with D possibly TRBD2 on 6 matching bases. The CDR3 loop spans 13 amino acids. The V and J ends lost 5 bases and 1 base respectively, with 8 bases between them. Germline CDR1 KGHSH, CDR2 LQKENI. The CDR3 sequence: CASSTGVQETQYF. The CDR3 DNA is TGTGCCAGCTCAACGGGAGTCCAAGAGACCCAGTACTTC. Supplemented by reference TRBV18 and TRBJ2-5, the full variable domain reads NAGVMQNPRHLVRRRGQEARLRCSPMKGHSHVYWYRQLPEEGLKFMVYLQKENIIDESGMPKERFSAEFPKEGPSILRIQQVVRGDSAAYFCASSTGVQETQYFGPGTRLLVL.

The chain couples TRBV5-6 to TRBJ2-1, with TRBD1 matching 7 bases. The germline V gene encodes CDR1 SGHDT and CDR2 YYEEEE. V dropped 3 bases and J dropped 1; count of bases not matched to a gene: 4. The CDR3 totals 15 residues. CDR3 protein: CASSWPGQSYNEQFF. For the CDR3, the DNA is TGTGCCAGCAGCTGGCCGGGACAGTCCTACAATGAGCAGTTCTTC.

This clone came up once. CDR3 DNA sequence: TGTGCCTGCGCCGGAGCAGATACGCAGTATTTT. It codes for CACAGADTQYF. The chain has TRBV6-6 and TRBJ2-3; D is undetermined. CDR3 length: 11 residues. Between the trimmed V and J ends, which lost 11 bases and 4 bases, there was a span of 10 bases. In germline, CDR1 is MNHNY, CDR2 SVGAGI (reference sequence).

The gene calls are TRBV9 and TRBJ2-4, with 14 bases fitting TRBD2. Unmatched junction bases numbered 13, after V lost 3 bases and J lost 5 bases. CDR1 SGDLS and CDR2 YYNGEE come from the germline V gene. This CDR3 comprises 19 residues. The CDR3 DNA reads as TGTGCCAGCAGCGCAGGACTAGCGGGAGGATCGGGTCGGGAAAACATTCAGTACTTC. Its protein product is CASSAGLAGGSGRENIQYF.

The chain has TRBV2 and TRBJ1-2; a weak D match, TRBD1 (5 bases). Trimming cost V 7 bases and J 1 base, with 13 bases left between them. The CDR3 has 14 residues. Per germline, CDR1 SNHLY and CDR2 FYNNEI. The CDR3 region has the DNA TGTGCCAGCACCGAAGACAGTATTAACTATGGCTACACCTTC. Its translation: CASTEDSINYGYTF.

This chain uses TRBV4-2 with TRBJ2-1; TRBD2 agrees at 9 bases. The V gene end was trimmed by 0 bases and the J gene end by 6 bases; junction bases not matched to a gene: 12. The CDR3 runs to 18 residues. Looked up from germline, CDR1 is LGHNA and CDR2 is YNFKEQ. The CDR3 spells CASSQDSRRGGPGNEQFF. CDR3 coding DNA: TGTGCCAGCAGCCAAGATTCCCGGCGGGGGGGCCCAGGCAATGAGCAGTTCTTC.

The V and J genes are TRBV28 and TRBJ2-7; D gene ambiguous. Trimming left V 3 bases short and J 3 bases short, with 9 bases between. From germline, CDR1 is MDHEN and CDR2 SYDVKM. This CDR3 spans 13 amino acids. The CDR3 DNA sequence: TGTGCCAGCAGTTTTGGCTCCTTCTACGAGCAGTACTTC. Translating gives CASSFGSFYEQYF.

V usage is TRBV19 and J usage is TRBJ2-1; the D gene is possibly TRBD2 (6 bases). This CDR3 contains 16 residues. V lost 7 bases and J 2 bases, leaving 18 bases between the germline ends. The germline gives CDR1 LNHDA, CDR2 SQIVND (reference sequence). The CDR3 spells CASKGMREVTYNEQFF. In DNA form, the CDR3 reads TGTGCCAGTAAAGGGATGAGGGAGGTAACCTACAATGAGCAGTTCTTC.

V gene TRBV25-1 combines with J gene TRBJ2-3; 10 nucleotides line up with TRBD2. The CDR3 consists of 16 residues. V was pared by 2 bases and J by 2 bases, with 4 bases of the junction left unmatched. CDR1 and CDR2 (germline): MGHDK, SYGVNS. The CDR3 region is CASSEPLAGATDTQYF. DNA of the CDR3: TGTGCCAGCAGTGAACCCCTAGCGGGGGCCACAGATACGCAGTATTTT.

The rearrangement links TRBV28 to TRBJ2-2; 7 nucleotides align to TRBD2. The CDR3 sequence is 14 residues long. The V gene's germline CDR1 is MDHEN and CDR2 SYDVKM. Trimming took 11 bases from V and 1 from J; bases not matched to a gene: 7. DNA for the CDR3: TGTGCCCTAGAAAGGGAGGGGAACACCGGGGAGCTGTTTTTT. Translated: CALEREGNTGELFF.

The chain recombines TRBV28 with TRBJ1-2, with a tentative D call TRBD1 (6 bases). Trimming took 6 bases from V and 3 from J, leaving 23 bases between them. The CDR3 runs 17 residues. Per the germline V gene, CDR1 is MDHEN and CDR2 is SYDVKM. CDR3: CASSRGLFGEGDYGYTF. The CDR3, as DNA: TGTGCCAGCAGCCGGGGACTTTTCGGGGAGGGGGACTATGGCTACACCTTC.

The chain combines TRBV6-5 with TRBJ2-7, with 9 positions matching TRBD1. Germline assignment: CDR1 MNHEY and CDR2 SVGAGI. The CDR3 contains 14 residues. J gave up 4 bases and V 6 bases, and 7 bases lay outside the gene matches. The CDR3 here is CASRSGTGIYEQYF. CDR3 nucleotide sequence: TGTGCCAGCAGGTCCGGGACAGGGATATACGAGCAGTACTTC.

CDR3 in amino acids: CASSLVSSYEQYF. Here the CDR3 DNA reads TGTGCCAGTAGTCTGGTTAGTTCCTACGAGCAGTACTTC. The gene calls are TRBV19 and TRBJ2-7; D is ambiguous. The V gene's germline CDR1 is LNHDA and CDR2 SQIVND (reference sequence). CDR3 size: 13 residues. V was pared by 5 bases and J by 1 base, with 9 bases between.

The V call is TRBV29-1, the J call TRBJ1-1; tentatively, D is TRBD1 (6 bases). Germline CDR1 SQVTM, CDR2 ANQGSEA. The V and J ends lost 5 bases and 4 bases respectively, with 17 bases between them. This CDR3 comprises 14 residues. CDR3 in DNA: TGCAGCGTTAAATACTCAACAGGGATCACTGAAGCTTTCTTT. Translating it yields CSVKYSTGITEAFF.

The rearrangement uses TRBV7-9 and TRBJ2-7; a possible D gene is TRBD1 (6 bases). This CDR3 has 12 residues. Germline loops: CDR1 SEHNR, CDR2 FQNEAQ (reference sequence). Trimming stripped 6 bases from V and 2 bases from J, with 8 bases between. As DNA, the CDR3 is TGTGCCAGCAGTAAGGGGGCCTACGAGCAGTACTTC. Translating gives CASSKGAYEQYF.

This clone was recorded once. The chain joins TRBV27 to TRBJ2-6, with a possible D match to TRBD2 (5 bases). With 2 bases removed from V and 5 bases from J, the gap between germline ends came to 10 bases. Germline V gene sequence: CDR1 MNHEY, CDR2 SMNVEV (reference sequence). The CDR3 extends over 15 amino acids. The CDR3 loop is CASSLTGEWANVLTF. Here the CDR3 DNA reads TGTGCCAGCAGTTTAACCGGGGAATGGGCCAACGTCCTGACTTTC.

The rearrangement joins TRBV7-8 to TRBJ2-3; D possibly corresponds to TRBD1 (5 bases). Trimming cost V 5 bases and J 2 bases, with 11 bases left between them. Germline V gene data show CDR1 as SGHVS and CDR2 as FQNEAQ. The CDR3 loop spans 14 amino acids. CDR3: CASSGQGNTDTQYF. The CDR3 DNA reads TGTGCCAGCAGCGGCCAGGGAAACACAGATACGCAGTATTTT. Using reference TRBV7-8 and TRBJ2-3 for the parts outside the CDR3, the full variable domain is GAGVSQSPRYKVAKRGQDVALRCDPISGHVSLFWYQQALGQGPEFLTYFQNEAQLDKSGLPSDRFFAERPEGSVSTLKIQRTQQEDSAVYLCASSGQGNTDTQYFGPGTRLTVL.

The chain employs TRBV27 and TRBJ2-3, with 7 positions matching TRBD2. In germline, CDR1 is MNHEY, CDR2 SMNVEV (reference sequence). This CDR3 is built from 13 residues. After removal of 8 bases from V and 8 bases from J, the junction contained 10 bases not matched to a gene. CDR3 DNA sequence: TGTGCCAGCCGAGCGGGGTGGGGGGGTACGCAGTATTTT. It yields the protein CASRAGWGGTQYF.

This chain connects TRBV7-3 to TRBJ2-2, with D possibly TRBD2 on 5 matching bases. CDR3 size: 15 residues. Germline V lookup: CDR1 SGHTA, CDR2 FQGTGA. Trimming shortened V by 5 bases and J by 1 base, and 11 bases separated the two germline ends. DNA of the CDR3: TGTGCCAGCAGCCCGTCGAGGGAGAACACCGGGGAGCTGTTTTTT. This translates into CASSPSRENTGELFF.

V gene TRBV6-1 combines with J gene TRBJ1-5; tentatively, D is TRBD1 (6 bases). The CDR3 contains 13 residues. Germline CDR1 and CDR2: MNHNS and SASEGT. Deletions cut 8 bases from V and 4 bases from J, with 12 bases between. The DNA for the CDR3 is TGTGCCAGCTACCCAGGGGCAAATCAGCCCCAGCATTTT. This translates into CASYPGANQPQHF.

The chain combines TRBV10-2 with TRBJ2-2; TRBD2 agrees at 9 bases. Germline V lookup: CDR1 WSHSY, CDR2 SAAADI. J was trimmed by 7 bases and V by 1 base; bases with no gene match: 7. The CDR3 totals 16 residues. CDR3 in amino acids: CASSELRGGAGGELFF. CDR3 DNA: TGCGCCAGCAGTGAGTTGCGCGGGGGGGCCGGCGGGGAGCTGTTTTTT.

DNA for the CDR3: TGTGCCTGGAACTCGAACACCGGGGAGCTGTTTTTT. Translating it yields CAWNSNTGELFF. V usage is TRBV30 and J usage is TRBJ2-2; D is uncertain. The CDR3 totals 12 residues. Germline loops: CDR1 GTSNPN, CDR2 SVGIG (reference sequence). Trimming took off 4 bases at V and 0 bases at J, with 3 bases between the two ends.

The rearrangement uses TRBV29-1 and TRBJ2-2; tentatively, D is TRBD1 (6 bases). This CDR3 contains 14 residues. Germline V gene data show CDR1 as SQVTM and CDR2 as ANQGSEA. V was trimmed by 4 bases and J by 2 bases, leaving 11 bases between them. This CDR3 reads CSVGMGANTGELFF. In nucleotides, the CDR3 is TGCAGCGTTGGTATGGGGGCCAACACCGGGGAGCTGTTTTTT.

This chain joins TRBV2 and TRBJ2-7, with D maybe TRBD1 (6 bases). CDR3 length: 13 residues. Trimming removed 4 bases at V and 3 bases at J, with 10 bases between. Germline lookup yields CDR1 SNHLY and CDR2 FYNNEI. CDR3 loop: CASSGTVLYEQYF. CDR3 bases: TGTGCCAGCAGTGGGACAGTTCTCTACGAGCAGTACTTC.

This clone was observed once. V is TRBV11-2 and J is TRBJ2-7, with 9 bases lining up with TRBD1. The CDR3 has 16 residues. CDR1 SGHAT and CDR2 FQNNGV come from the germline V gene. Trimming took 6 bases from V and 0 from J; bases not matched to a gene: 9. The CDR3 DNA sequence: TGTGCCAGCAGTACCCGGGACAGGGTCCTCTCCTACGAGCAGTACTTC. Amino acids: CASSTRDRVLSYEQYF.